This TCR beta chain was obtained from a study of breast tumors, draining lymph nodes, adjacent tissues. The V segment lost 6 bases and the J segment 8 bases; nucleotides outside the gene matches: 5. Germline V gene lookup returns CDR1 SNHLY and CDR2 FYNNEI. This CDR3 contains 12 residues. At least ten counts were recorded for this clonotype. Its antigen is currently unknown. From the multiplex PCR reads, TCRdb called clonotypes with MiXCR, one entry per CDR3 protein. This table has approximately 250,000 distinct CDR3 sequences, under 40% appearing once. Samples came from axillary lymph nodes draining the breast cancer. The study, taken as a whole, reports: Luminal-like breast cancer showed significantly higher tumor–nontumor repertoire similarity than basal-like. Tumors had less TCR diversity than lymph nodes, more than nontumor tissue. Findings are consistent with lymph node origin and intratumoral expansion of most tumor T cells. The lymph node origin of tumor T cells was framed as consistent with a hypothesis, not demonstrated.

The source of this sequence is a female donor with breast cancer. Some clones in this sample may be carry-over from other donors' samples. Sequenced sample: axillary lymph node tissue. The rearrangement links TRBV2 to TRBJ1-2; 8 bases line up with TRBD1. The CDR3 spells CASSRTGTGYTF. In nucleotides, the CDR3 is TGTGCCAGCAGCAGGACAGGGACCGGCTACACCTTC.